The entry below gives a single TCR beta chain sequence along with its context. Its antigen remains unknown. At one of its ends the junction is not consistent with the germline gene, which may arise from a read error. The sample originates from a study of post-analysis software for immune sequencing data. The CDR3 has 14 residues. Germline CDR1 SQVTM, CDR2 ANQGSEA. The authors incorporated unique molecular identifiers into the TCR beta cDNA libraries. MiXCR was run by TCRdb on the PCR reads, yielding one entry per CDR3 protein. The sample includes roughly 620,000 distinct CDR3 sequences, roughly 45% of them seen just once. The study, taken as a whole, reports: Controls showed lower frequencies than patients for a few TRBV segments, and TRBV5-6, TRBV5-1 and TRBV20-1 were among these.

Sequenced sample: blood. This chain uses TRBV29-1 with TRBJ2-1, with TRBD1 identical over 7 bases. This TCR derives from a girl between 10 and 17 years old with multiple sclerosis. CDR3 DNA: TGCAGCGTCGAAGGGGGCAGGGGTTACAATGAGCAGTTCTTC. Translating gives CSVEGGRGYNEQFF.